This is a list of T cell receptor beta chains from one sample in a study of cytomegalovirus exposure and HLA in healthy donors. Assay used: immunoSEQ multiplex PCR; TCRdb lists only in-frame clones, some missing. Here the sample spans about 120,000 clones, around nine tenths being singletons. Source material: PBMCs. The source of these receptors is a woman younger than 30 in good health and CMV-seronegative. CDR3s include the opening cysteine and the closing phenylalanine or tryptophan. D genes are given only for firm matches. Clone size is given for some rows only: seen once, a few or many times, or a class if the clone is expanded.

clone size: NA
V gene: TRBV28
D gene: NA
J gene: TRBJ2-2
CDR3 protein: CASSFSAEYTGELFF
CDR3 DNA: TGTGCCAGCAGTTTTAGTGCGGAATACACCGGGGAGCTGTTTTTT

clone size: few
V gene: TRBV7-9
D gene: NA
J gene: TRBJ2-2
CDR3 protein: CASSGPGTSNTGELFF
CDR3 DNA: TGTGCCAGCAGCGGACCCGGGACATCGAACACCGGGGAGCTGTTTTTT

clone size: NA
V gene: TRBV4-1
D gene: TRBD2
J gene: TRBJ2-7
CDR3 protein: CASSQHSGLAGAYEQYF
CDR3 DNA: TGCGCCAGCAGCCAGCACTCGGGACTAGCGGGAGCCTACGAGCAGTACTTC

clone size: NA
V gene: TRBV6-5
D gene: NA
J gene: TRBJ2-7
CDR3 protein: CASSFSRRYEQYF
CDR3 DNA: TGTGCCAGCAGTTTCAGTCGCCGCTACGAGCAGTACTTC

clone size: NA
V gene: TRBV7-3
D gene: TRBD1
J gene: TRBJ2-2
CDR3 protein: CASRKAQGAGTGELFF
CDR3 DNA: TGTGCCAGCAGAAAAGCACAGGGGGCGGGCACCGGGGAGCTGTTTTTT

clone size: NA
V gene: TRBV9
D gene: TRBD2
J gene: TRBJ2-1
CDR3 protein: CASSVELAAYNEQFF
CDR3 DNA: TGTGCCAGCAGCGTAGAGCTAGCGGCCTACAATGAGCAGTTCTTC

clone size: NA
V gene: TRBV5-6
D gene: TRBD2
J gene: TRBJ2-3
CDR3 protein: CASSPRGGGRDTQYF
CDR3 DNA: TGTGCCAGCAGCCCCCGGGGGGGAGGACGCGATACGCAGTATTTT

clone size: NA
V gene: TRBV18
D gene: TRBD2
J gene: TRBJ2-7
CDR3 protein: CASSPGVAGVGYEQYF
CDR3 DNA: TGTGCCAGCTCACCCGGGGTAGCGGGAGTGGGCTACGAGCAGTACTTC

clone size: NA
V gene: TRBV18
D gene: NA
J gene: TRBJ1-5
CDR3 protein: CASSLTDYQPQHF
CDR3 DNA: TGTGCCAGCTCTCTCACAGATTATCAGCCCCAGCATTTT

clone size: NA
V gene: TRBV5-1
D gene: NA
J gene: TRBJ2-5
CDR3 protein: CASNKGTSQETQYF
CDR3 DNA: TGCGCCAGCAACAAAGGGACATCACAAGAGACCCAGTACTTC

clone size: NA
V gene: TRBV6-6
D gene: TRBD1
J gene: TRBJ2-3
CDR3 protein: CASSYSETGGPDTQYF
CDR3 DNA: TGTGCCAGCAGTTACTCCGAAACAGGGGGCCCAGATACGCAGTATTTT

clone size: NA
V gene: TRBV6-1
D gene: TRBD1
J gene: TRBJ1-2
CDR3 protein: CASRPGQGRYGYTF
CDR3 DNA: TGTGCCAGCAGACCGGGACAGGGGCGATATGGCTACACCTTC

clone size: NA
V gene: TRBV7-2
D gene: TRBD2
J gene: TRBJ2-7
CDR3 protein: CASSLVSSGRALQYEQYF
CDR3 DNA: TGTGCCAGCAGCTTAGTTTCTAGCGGGAGGGCTCTTCAGTACGAGCAGTACTTC

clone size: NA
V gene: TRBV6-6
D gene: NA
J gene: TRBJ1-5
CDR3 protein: CASSTGLGNQPQHF
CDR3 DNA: TGTGCCAGCAGCACAGGGTTGGGCAATCAGCCCCAGCATTTT

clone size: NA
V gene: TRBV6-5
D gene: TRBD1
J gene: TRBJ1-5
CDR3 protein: CASTPGQGNQPQHF
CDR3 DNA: TGTGCCAGCACCCCCGGACAGGGCAATCAGCCCCAGCATTTT

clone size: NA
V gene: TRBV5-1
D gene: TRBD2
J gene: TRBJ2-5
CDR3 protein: CASSSSPSGVRQETQYF
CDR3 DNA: TGCGCCAGCAGCTCAAGCCCTAGCGGGGTTCGACAAGAGACCCAGTACTTC

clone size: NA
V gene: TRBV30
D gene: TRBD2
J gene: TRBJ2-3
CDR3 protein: CAWTAGLAAHTDTQYF
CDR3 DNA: TGTGCCTGGACCGCGGGACTAGCGGCGCACACAGATACGCAGTATTTT

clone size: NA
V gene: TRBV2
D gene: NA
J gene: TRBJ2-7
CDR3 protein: CASSEEDTSYEQYF
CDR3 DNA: TGTGCCAGCAGTGAAGAGGACACCTCCTACGAGCAGTACTTC

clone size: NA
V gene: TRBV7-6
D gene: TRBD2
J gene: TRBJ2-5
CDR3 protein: CASSPQNQLAGETQYF
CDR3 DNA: TGTGCCAGCAGCCCACAGAACCAACTAGCGGGAGAGACCCAGTACTTC

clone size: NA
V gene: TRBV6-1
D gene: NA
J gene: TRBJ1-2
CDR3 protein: CASHAGDGYTF
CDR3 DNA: TGTGCCAGCCATGCGGGCGATGGCTACACCTTC

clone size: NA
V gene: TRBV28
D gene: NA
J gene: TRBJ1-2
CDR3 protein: CASELNRGNGYTF
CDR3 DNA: TGTGCCAGCGAGCTCAACCGAGGCAATGGCTACACCTTC

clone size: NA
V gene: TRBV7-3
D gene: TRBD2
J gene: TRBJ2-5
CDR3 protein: CASSLTKFRPGLAGEAQYF
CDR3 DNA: TGTGCCAGCAGCTTAACGAAATTCAGACCGGGACTAGCGGGGGAGGCCCAGTACTTC